These 3 T cell receptor beta chains were all obtained from the same sample, sequenced in a study of shared T cell receptors in the human thymus. TCRdb keeps only in-frame clones here, not all; method: immunoSEQ multiplex PCR. The table has a few hundred thousand clones, 95% seen once. Specimen: thymocytes. These TCRs come from a human donor.

The V call is TRBV7-3, the J call TRBJ2-7; 9 bases map to TRBD2. CDR1 and CDR2 (germline): SGHTA, FQGTGA. CDR3 size: 16 residues. V lost 2 bases, J lost 6 bases, and 11 bases stayed unmatched. CDR3 in amino acids: CASSLWASGKSSEQYF. CDR3 bases: TGTGCCAGCAGCTTATGGGCTAGCGGGAAATCTAGCGAGCAGTACTTC. The full variable domain, rest sourced from reference TRBV7-3 and TRBJ2-7, is GAGVSQTPSNKVTEKGKYVELRCDPISGHTALYWYRQSLGQGPEFLIYFQGTGAADDSGLPNDRFFAVRPEGSVSTLKIQRTERGDSAVYLCASSLWASGKSSEQYFGPGTRLTVT.

The chain joins TRBV30 to TRBJ1-3; a possible D gene is TRBD1 (5 bases). Germline V gene sequence: CDR1 GTSNPN, CDR2 SVGIG (reference sequence). The CDR3 is 15 amino acids. Trimming took 0 bases from V and 0 from J, leaving 9 bases between them. The CDR3 sequence: CAWSVTGDSGNTIYF. The CDR3 DNA follows: TGTGCCTGGAGTGTAACAGGAGACTCTGGAAACACCATATATTTT.

The V gene is TRBV14, the J gene TRBJ1-3, with D perhaps TRBD1 (6 bases). This CDR3 region has 15 residues. Trimming stripped 4 bases from V and 1 base from J, with 11 bases between. The germline gives CDR1 SGHDN, CDR2 FVKESK. DNA for the CDR3: TGTGCCAGCAGCCGAAGGGGGTCGTCTGGAAACACCATATATTTT. Amino acid sequence: CASSRRGSSGNTIYF.